Following are 30 T cell receptor beta chains from one sample sequenced in a study of blood T cell repertoires in COVID-19. Assay: immunoSEQ multiplex PCR; the TCRdb copy retains only in-frame clones and omits some. The table includes some 250,000 clones, roughly 90% detected once. The specimen sequenced was peripheral blood. The receptors derive from a man aged 30-40 years who had recovered from COVID-19.

The CDR3 DNA sequence: TGTGCCAGCAGCGTCCGGGACAGGGGTGAAGCTTTCTTT. The encoded protein is CASSVRDRGEAFF. This chain uses TRBV21-1 with TRBJ1-1; the table gives TRBD1 as D, unverified against the DNA. TRBV21-1 is reported as a pseudogene. CDR3 size: 13 residues.

The V and J genes are TRBV6-2 or TRBV6-3 and TRBJ2-2; the match to TRBD1 covers 9 bases. From germline, CDR1 is MNHEY and CDR2 SVGEGT. The CDR3 totals 15 residues. Trimming at V came to 4 bases and at J to 4 bases, leaving 4 bases not matched to a gene. The CDR3 loop reads CASSSGQGSTGELFF. The DNA of the CDR3 is TGTGCCAGCAGTTCGGGACAGGGCTCCACCGGGGAGCTGTTTTTT.

This chain uses TRBV9 with TRBJ1-2; TRBD1 is a possible D gene (6 bases). CDR3 length equals 12 residues. V lost 3 bases and J 7 bases, leaving 10 bases between the germline ends. CDR1 and CDR2 (germline): SGDLS, YYNGEE. CDR3 DNA sequence: TGTGCCAGCAGCGCACAGGGACGTGGCTACACCTTC. It is translated as CASSAQGRGYTF.

V and J are TRBV5-1 and TRBJ1-2; 7 nucleotides line up with TRBD1. This CDR3 is 14 amino acids long. CDR1 SGHRS and CDR2 YFSETQ come from the germline V gene. Germline trimming cut 4 bases from V and 2 bases from J; bases unmatched to any gene: 5. Here the CDR3 DNA reads TGCGCCAGCAGCCCGGGGACAGACAACTATGGCTACACCTTC. Protein product: CASSPGTDNYGYTF. Full variable domain (outside the CDR3, taken from reference TRBV5-1 and TRBJ1-2): KAGVTQTPRYLIKTRGQQVTLSCSPISGHRSVSWYQQTPGQGLQFLFEYFSETQRNKGNFPGRFSGRQFSNSRSEMNVSTLELGDSALYLCASSPGTDNYGYTFGSGTRLTVV.

This chain connects TRBV30 to TRBJ1-1; D is unclear. CDR1 is GTSNPN, CDR2 SVGIG, per germline (reference sequence). The ends were cut back, 3 bases at V and 2 bases at J, with 7 bases in the middle. This CDR3 region has 12 residues. CDR3 nucleotides: TGTGCCTGGAGGGAACTAAACACTGAAGCTTTCTTT. Residues: CAWRELNTEAFF.

The genes are TRBV14 and TRBJ1-2; 7 bases match TRBD1. This CDR3 region has 17 residues. Unmatched junction bases numbered 15, after V lost 0 bases and J lost 8 bases. Looked up from germline, CDR1 is SGHDN and CDR2 is FVKESK. The CDR3 DNA reads as TGTGCCAGCAGCCAAGACCCGCGAGGTGGCAGGGGGAAAGGCTACACCTTC. Protein product: CASSQDPRGGRGKGYTF.

The rearrangement joins TRBV24-1 to TRBJ2-5; TRBD2 matches at 8 bases. This CDR3 is 17 amino acids long. The V gene end was trimmed by 10 bases and the J gene end by 5 bases; junction bases not matched to a gene: 20. Germline V CDR1 and CDR2: KGHDR, SFDVKD. The CDR3 nucleotides are TGTGCCACTAGCAACGGGGGGGCCAGTTTATCAGAGGAGACCCAGTACTTC. It encodes CATSNGGASLSEETQYF.

V gene TRBV5-1 combines with J gene TRBJ1-3; D remains ambiguous. CDR3 length: 17 residues. Trimming cost V 4 bases and J 3 bases, with 20 bases left between them. From germline, CDR1 is SGHRS and CDR2 YFSETQ. For the CDR3, the DNA is TGCGCCAGCAGCCCCTTGGTCCCAGGAGGCTTTGGAAACACCATATATTTT. It codes for CASSPLVPGGFGNTIYF.

This clone was seen just once. The rearrangement links TRBV5-1 to TRBJ1-4; 9 bases are shared with TRBD1. This CDR3 comprises 14 residues. V shed 2 bases and J 8 bases; nucleotides not matched to a gene: 4. The V gene's germline CDR1 is SGHRS and CDR2 YFSETQ. CDR3 protein: CASSLTTGGEKLFF. CDR3 nucleotide sequence: TGCGCCAGCAGCTTAACGACAGGGGGGGAAAAACTGTTTTTT.

This sequence joins TRBV27 and TRBJ1-2, with D tentatively TRBD1 (6 bases). The V gene lost 1 base and the J gene lost 4 bases, with 10 bases spanning the gap. The germline V gene encodes CDR1 MNHEY and CDR2 SMNVEV (reference sequence). The CDR3 consists of 14 residues. The CDR3 region is CASSLLSGAYGYTF. CDR3 nucleotide sequence: TGTGCCAGCAGTTTATTGTCAGGGGCCTATGGCTACACCTTC.

The V call is TRBV19, the J call TRBJ1-4; 10 bases map to TRBD1. The length of the CDR3 is 15 residues. Per germline, CDR1 LNHDA and CDR2 SQIVND (reference sequence). With V trimmed by 3 bases and J by 11 bases, 9 bases remained unmatched. In nucleotides, the CDR3 is TGTGCCAGTAGTATTGGGACAGGGGCGGGAAGGAAACTGTTTTTT. Its protein is CASSIGTGAGRKLFF.

The rearrangement joins TRBV2 to TRBJ1-2, with a weak D call TRBD1 (6 bases). The length of the CDR3 is 17 residues. The V gene lost 7 bases and the J gene lost 3 bases, with 24 bases spanning the gap. Germline assignment: CDR1 SNHLY and CDR2 FYNNEI. Written as DNA, the CDR3 is TGTGCCAGCACCTCAAGGGGGGGATTGGACACATACTATGGCTACACCTTC. This codes for CASTSRGGLDTYYGYTF.

The rearrangement links TRBV5-1 to TRBJ1-4, with D perhaps TRBD1 (5 bases). CDR1 is SGHRS and CDR2 is YFSETQ in the germline V gene. The CDR3 spans 17 residues. V was trimmed by 2 bases and J by 0 bases, leaving 14 bases between them. CDR3 residues: CASSLHTDSATNEKLFF. As DNA, the CDR3 is TGCGCCAGCAGCTTACATACCGACAGTGCAACTAATGAAAAACTGTTTTTT.

This chain uses TRBV6-6 with TRBJ2-5; D remains unclear. Germline V gene sequence: CDR1 MNHNY, CDR2 SVGAGI (reference sequence). The CDR3 contains 16 residues. Trimming removed 7 bases from V and 0 bases from J, with 18 bases in between. The CDR3 is CASNPRVQLYQETQYF. The CDR3 DNA reads as TGTGCCAGCAATCCCCGGGTCCAACTGTACCAAGAGACCCAGTACTTC.

This clone was seen a single time. The rearrangement uses TRBV30 and TRBJ2-7; the D gene is possibly TRBD1 (6 bases). Per germline, CDR1 GTSNPN and CDR2 SVGIG (reference sequence). V lost 3 bases to trimming and J lost 7 bases, with 19 bases between them. The length of the CDR3 is 14 residues. Here the CDR3 reads CAWRVDRSDGEQYF. In DNA, the CDR3 is TGTGCCTGGAGGGTAGACAGGTCGGATGGGGAGCAGTACTTC.

V gene TRBV6-2 or TRBV6-3 combines with J gene TRBJ2-1; D is ambiguous. Trimming removed 0 bases at V and 12 bases at J, with 6 bases between. CDR1 and CDR2 (germline): MNHEY, SVGEGT. The length of the CDR3 is 11 residues. CDR3 residues: CASSYSRGQFF. The CDR3, as DNA: TGTGCCAGCAGTTACTCACGCGGGCAGTTCTTC.

V gene TRBV18 combines with J gene TRBJ1-1; tentative D call: TRBD1 (6 bases). V gave up 1 base and J gave up 10 bases, with 10 bases separating them. The CDR3 has 12 amino acids. Germline V gene lookup returns CDR1 KGHSH and CDR2 LQKENI. CDR3 nucleotides: TGTGCCAGCTCACCACGGGGGCGCGGAGCTTTCTTT. It codes for CASSPRGRGAFF.

The chain combines TRBV10-1 with TRBJ1-6; the D is unclear. The germline V gene has CDR1 WNHNN and CDR2 SYGVQD (reference sequence). This CDR3 has 15 amino acids. Trimming shortened V by 1 base and J by 7 bases, and 11 bases separated the two germline ends. The CDR3: CASSEWPGGNSPLHF. The CDR3 nucleotides are TGCGCCAGCAGTGAGTGGCCAGGTGGGAATTCACCCCTCCACTTT.

The chain links TRBV14 to TRBJ2-7; 7 nucleotides align to TRBD2. Germline CDR1 is SGHDN and CDR2 is FVKESK. CDR3 length: 20 residues. Germline trimming cut 1 base from V and 4 bases from J; bases unmatched to any gene: 22. This CDR3 reads CASSQVSGRGTLTSRYEQYF. CDR3 DNA sequence: TGTGCCAGCAGCCAAGTGTCGGGTCGGGGGACCTTGACTAGCAGGTACGAGCAGTACTTC.

The chain links TRBV3-1 (or the pseudogene TRBV3-2) to TRBJ1-3; no clear D gene. The CDR3 has 15 residues. CDR1 is LGHDT, CDR2 YNNKEL, per germline (reference sequence). The V and J ends lost 2 bases and 0 bases respectively, with 8 bases between them. DNA for the CDR3: TGTGCCAGCAGCCAAACAGTTCGCTCTGGAAACACCATATATTTT. Translation gives CASSQTVRSGNTIYF.

The J gene is TRBJ2-3, the V gene TRBV2; D is possibly TRBD1 (8 bases). V was shortened by 9 bases and J by 2 bases, with 18 bases between the two germline ends. The CDR3 consists of 15 residues. Germline V gives CDR1 SNHLY, CDR2 FYNNEI. CDR3 DNA: TGTGCCAGTTCCGGACAGGGAGGGAACACAGATACGCAGTATTTT. As protein: CASSGQGGNTDTQYF.

V and J are TRBV11-2 and TRBJ2-2, with 8 bases that match TRBD2. The CDR3 sequence is 17 residues long. The germline CDR1 and CDR2 sequences are SGHAT and FQNNGV. The trim removed 4 bases at V and 4 bases at J, leaving 11 bases unmatched. The CDR3 nucleotides are TGTGCCAGCAGCTGGGGTCGGTTAGCGGGGATCACCGGGGAGCTGTTTTTT. It is translated as CASSWGRLAGITGELFF.

This rearrangement joins TRBV5-5 to TRBJ2-2; maybe TRBD2 (7 bases). Between the trimmed V and J ends, which lost 5 bases and 0 bases, there was a span of 23 bases. The CDR3 has 19 amino acids. Germline-derived CDR1 and CDR2 are SGHKS and YYEKEE (reference sequence). CDR3 coding DNA: TGTGCCAGCAGTCTTCCCGCCCGGGGGGCCTTAACGAACACCGGGGAGCTGTTTTTT. Its translation: CASSLPARGALTNTGELFF.

This clone was seen once. This sequence joins TRBV2 and TRBJ2-1, with a weak D call TRBD2 (5 bases). Deletions cut 5 bases from V and 4 bases from J, with 9 bases between. Germline assignment: CDR1 SNHLY and CDR2 FYNNEI. The CDR3 extends over 13 amino acids. The CDR3 region has the DNA TGTGCCAGCAGTCTAGCCAGGTACAATGAGCAGTTCTTC. Protein sequence: CASSLARYNEQFF.

This sequence joins TRBV9 and TRBJ1-1, with 7 bases fitting TRBD1. With 0 bases clipped from V and 11 bases from J, the junction kept 13 bases outside the gene matches. Germline CDR1 reads SGDLS; CDR2 reads YYNGEE. The CDR3 has 15 residues. The DNA of the CDR3 is TGTGCCAGCAGCGTAGCCCAAGGGACCACAGGGGTGGCTTTCTTT. Translated, it gives CASSVAQGTTGVAFF.

The CDR3 nucleotides are TGCAGCGTTCGGCAGGGCCTCACAGAGACCCAGTACTTC. The encoded protein is CSVRQGLTETQYF. The chain recombines TRBV29-1 with TRBJ2-5, with a tentative D call TRBD1 (5 bases). Trimming cost V 5 bases and J 4 bases, with 14 bases left between them. CDR1 is SQVTM, CDR2 ANQGSEA, per germline. This CDR3 spans 13 amino acids.

This chain joins TRBV5-1 and TRBJ1-1, with D hard to call. Germline V gene lookup returns CDR1 SGHRS and CDR2 YFSETQ. The length of the CDR3 is 13 residues. The V end was cut by 4 bases, the J end by 5 bases, with 12 bases between. CDR3 loop: CASSVTGGTEAFF. Here the CDR3 DNA reads TGCGCCAGCAGCGTGACGGGTGGAACTGAAGCTTTCTTT.

This chain joins TRBV7-2 and TRBJ2-2, with a tentative D call TRBD1 (7 bases). The CDR3 has 16 residues. The V gene lost 8 bases and the J gene lost 5 bases, with 21 bases spanning the gap. Per the germline V gene, CDR1 is SGHTA and CDR2 is FQGNSA. CDR3 sequence: CASPPRAGGGTGELFF. The CDR3 DNA follows: TGTGCCAGCCCCCCCCGGGCAGGGGGAGGAACCGGGGAGCTGTTTTTT.

The V and J genes are TRBV19 and TRBJ1-2; TRBD1 agrees at 8 bases. Germline values: CDR1 LNHDA, CDR2 SQIVND (reference sequence). Germline trimming cut 6 bases from V and 4 bases from J; bases unmatched to any gene: 10. The CDR3 totals 15 residues. The CDR3: CASSINRGKAYGYTF. CDR3 bases: TGTGCCAGTAGCATAAACAGGGGGAAGGCCTATGGCTACACCTTC.

The chain recombines TRBV3-1 (or the pseudogene TRBV3-2) with TRBJ1-4; 7 bases are a match to TRBD1. This CDR3 region has 15 residues. Germline V gene data show CDR1 as LGHDT and CDR2 as YNNKEL (reference sequence). Germline trimming cut 1 base from V and 8 bases from J; bases unmatched to any gene: 7. CDR3 DNA: TGTGCCAGCAGCCAAGTAGGGGGCCGCCAGGAAAAACTGTTTTTT. Translated, it gives CASSQVGGRQEKLFF.